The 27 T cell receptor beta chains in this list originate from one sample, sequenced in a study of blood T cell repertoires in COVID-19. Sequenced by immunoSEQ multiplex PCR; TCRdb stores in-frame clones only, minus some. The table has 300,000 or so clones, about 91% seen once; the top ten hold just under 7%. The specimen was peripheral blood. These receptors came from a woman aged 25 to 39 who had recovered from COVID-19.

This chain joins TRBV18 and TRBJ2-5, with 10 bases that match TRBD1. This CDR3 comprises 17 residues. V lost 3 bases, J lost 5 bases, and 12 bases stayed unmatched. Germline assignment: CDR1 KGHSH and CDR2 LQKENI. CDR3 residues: CASSPRPGQGHRETQYF. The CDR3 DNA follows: TGTGCCAGCTCACCGCGCCCGGGACAGGGGCATCGGGAGACCCAGTACTTC.

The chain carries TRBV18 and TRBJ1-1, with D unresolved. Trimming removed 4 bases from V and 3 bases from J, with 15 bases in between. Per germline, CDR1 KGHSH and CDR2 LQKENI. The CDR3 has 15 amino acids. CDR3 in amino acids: CASSRTRYMDTEAFF. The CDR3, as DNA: TGTGCCAGCTCACGAACCAGGTACATGGACACTGAAGCTTTCTTT.

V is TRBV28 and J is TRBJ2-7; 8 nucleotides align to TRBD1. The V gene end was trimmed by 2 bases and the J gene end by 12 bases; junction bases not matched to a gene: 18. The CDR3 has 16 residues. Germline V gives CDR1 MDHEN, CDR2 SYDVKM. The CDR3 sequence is CASSLLDRATSYQLYF. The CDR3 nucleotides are TGTGCCAGCAGTTTACTGGACAGGGCGACCTCCTACCAGCTGTACTTC.

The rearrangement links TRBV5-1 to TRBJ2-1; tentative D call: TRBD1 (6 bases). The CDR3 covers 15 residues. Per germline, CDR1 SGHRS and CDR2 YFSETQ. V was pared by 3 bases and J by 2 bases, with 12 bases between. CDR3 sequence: CASSSSRGTYNEQFF. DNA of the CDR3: TGCGCCAGCAGCTCCTCCAGGGGAACCTACAATGAGCAGTTCTTC.

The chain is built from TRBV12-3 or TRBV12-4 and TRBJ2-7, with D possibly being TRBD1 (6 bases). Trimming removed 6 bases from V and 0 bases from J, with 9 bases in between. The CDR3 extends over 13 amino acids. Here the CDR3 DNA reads TGTGCCAGCAGGGGGACACTCTCCTACGAGCAGTACTTC. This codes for CASRGTLSYEQYF.

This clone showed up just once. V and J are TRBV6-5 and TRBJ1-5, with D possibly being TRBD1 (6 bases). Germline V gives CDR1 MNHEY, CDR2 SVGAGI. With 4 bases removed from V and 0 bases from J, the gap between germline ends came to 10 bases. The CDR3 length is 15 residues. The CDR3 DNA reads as TGTGCCAGCAGTTTACAGGGTAATAGCAATCAGCCCCAGCATTTT. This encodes CASSLQGNSNQPQHF.

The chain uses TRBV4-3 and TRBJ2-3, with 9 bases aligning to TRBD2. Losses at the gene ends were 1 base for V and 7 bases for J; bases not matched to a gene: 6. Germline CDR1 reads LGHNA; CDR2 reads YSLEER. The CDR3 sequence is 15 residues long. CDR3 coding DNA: TGCGCCAGCAGCCAAGCGAGCGGGGGGCCGAATACGCAGTATTTT. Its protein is CASSQASGGPNTQYF.

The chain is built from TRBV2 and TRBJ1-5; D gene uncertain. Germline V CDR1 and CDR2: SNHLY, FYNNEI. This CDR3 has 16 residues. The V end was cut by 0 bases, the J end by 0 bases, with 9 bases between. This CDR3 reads CASSEAGSASNQPQHF. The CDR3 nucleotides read TGTGCCAGCAGTGAAGCTGGCTCCGCTAGCAATCAGCCCCAGCATTTT. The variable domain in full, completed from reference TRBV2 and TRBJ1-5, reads EPEVTQTPSHQVTQMGQEVILRCVPISNHLYFYWYRQILGQKVEFLVSFYNNEISEKSEIFDDQFSVERPDGSNFTLKIRSTKLEDSAMYFCASSEAGSASNQPQHFGDGTRLSIL.

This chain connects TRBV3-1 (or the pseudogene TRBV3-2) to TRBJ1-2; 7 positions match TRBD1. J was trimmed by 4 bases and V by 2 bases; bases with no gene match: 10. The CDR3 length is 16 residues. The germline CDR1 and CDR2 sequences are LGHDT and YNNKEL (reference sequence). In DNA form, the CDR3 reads TGTGCCAGCAGCCAACCGGGACAGACTCCTTCCTATGGCTACACCTTC. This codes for CASSQPGQTPSYGYTF.

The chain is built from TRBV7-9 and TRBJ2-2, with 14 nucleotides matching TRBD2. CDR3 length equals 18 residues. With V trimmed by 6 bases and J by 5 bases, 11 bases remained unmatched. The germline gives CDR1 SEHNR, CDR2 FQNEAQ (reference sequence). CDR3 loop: CASSWGLAGAPSTGELFF. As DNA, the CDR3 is TGTGCCAGCAGTTGGGGACTAGCGGGGGCCCCGAGTACCGGGGAGCTGTTTTTT.

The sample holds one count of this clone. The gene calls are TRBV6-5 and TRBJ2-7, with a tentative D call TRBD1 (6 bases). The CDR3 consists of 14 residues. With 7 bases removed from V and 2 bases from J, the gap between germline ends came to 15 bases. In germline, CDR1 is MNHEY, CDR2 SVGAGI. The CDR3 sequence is CASNSRDKTYEQYF. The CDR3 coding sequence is TGTGCCAGCAATTCCCGGGACAAGACCTACGAGCAGTACTTC.

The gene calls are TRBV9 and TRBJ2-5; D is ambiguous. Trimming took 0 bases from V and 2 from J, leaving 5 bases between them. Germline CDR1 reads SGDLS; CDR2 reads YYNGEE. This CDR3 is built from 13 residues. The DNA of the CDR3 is TGTGCCAGCAGCGTAGATCCACAAGAGACCCAGTACTTC. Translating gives CASSVDPQETQYF.

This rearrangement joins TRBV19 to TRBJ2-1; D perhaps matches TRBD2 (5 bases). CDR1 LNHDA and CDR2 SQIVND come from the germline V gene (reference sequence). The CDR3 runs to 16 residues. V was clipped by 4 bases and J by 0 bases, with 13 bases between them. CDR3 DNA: TGTGCCAGTAGTAGGTCGGACTGGAGCTCCTACAATGAGCAGTTCTTC. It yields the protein CASSRSDWSSYNEQFF.

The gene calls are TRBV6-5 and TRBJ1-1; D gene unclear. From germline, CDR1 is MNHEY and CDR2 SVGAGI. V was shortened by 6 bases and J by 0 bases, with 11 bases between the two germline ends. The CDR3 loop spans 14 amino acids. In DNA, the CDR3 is TGTGCCAGCAGCCGGACGGGGATGAACACTGAAGCTTTCTTT. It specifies CASSRTGMNTEAFF.

The CDR3 here is CASSQVDRGRYEQYF. The CDR3 nucleotides are TGCGCCAGCAGCCAAGTCGACAGGGGGAGGTACGAGCAGTACTTC. This chain uses TRBV4-3 with TRBJ2-7; 9 bases are shared with TRBD1. The CDR3 has 15 amino acids. The germline gives CDR1 LGHNA, CDR2 YSLEER. The ends lost 1 base at V and 4 bases at J; junction bases unmatched: 5.

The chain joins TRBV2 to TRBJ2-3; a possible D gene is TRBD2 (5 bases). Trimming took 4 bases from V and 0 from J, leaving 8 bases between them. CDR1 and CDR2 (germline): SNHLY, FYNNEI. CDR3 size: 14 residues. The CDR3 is CASSVGISTDTQYF. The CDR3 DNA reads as TGTGCCAGCAGTGTCGGGATTAGCACAGATACGCAGTATTTT.

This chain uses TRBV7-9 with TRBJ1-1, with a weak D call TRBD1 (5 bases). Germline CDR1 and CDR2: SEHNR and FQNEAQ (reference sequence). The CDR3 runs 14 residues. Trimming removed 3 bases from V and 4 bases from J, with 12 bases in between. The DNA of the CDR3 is TGTGCCAGCAGCTTTCAGGGATTTGGCACTGAAGCTTTCTTT. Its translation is CASSFQGFGTEAFF.

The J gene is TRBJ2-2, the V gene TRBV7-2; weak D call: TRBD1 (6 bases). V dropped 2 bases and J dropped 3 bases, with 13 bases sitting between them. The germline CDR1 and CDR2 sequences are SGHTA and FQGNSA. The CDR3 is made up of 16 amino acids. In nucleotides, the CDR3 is TGTGCCAGCAGCTTAACCAGACAGGCCTACACCGGGGAGCTGTTTTTT. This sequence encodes CASSLTRQAYTGELFF.

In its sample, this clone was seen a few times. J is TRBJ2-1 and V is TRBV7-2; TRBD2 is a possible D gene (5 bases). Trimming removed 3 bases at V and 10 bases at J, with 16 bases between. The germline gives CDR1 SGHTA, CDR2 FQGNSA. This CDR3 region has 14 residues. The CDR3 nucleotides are TGTGCCAGCAGCTTGATGAGTCGTACGGGGGAGCAGTTCTTC. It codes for CASSLMSRTGEQFF.

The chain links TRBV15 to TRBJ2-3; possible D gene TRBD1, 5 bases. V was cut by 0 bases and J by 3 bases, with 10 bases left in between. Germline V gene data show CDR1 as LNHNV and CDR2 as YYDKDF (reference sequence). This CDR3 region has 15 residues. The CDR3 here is CATSRDAPGTDTQYF. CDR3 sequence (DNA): TGTGCCACCAGCAGAGATGCGCCAGGGACAGATACGCAGTATTTT. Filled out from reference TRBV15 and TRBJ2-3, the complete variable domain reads DAMVIQNPRYQVTQFGKPVTLSCSQTLNHNVMYWYQQKSSQAPKLLFHYYDKDFNNEADTPDNFQSRRPNTSFCFLDIRSPGLGDTAMYLCATSRDAPGTDTQYFGPGTRLTVL.

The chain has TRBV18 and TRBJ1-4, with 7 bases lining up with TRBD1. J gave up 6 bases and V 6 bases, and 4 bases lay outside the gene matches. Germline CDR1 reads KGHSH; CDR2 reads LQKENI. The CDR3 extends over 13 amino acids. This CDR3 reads CASSQGGYEKLFF. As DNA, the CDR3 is TGTGCCAGCTCGCAAGGGGGCTATGAAAAACTGTTTTTT.

The CDR3 DNA sequence: TGTGCCAGCAGTTATTTTAGAGGACAGATTAATAGCAATCAGCCCCAGCATTTT. Its protein is CASSYFRGQINSNQPQHF. The chain employs TRBV6-2 or TRBV6-3 and TRBJ1-5; TRBD1 is a possible D gene (6 bases). This CDR3 has 18 amino acids. Germline CDR1 reads MNHEY; CDR2 reads SVGEGT. Between the trimmed V and J ends, which lost 3 bases and 0 bases, there was a span of 18 bases.

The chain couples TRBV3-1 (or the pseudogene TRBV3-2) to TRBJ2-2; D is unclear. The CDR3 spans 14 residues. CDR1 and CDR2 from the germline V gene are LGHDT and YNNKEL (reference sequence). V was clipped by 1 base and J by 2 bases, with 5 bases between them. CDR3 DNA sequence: TGTGCCAGCAGCCAAGGGCCAAACACCGGGGAGCTGTTTTTT. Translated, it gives CASSQGPNTGELFF.

As DNA, the CDR3 is TGTGCCAGCAGCTTAGTCTGGGGGGAGTCGAACACCGGGGAGCTGTTTTTT. Translated, it gives CASSLVWGESNTGELFF. The chain couples TRBV7-6 to TRBJ2-2; tentative D call: TRBD2 (6 bases). The ends were cut back, 1 base at V and 0 bases at J, with 12 bases in the middle. Germline V gene data show CDR1 as SGHVS and CDR2 as FNYEAQ. The CDR3 is made up of 17 amino acids.

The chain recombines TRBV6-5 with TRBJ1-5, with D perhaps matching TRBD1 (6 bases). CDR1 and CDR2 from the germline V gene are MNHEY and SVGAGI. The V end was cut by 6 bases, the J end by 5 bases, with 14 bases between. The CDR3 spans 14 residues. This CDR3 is CASSRGRADQPQHF. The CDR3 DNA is TGTGCCAGCAGCAGGGGCAGGGCTGATCAGCCCCAGCATTTT.

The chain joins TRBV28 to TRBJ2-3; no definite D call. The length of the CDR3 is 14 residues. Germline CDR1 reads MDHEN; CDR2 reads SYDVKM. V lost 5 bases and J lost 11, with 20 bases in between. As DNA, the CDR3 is TGTGCCAGCAGTCCCCCTGGCCCGTTCCGAAGGCAGTATTTT. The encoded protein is CASSPPGPFRRQYF.

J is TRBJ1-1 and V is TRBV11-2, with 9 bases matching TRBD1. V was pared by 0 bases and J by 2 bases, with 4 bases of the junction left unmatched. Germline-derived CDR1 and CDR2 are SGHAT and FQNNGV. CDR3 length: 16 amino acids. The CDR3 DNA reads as TGTGCCAGCAGCTTAGATCGGGACAGGGTCAACACTGAAGCTTTCTTT. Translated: CASSLDRDRVNTEAFF.